This section outlines one TCR beta chain sequence together with its context. These data come from a study of T cell responses to AZD1222 COVID-19 vaccine. Per germline, CDR1 KGHDR and CDR2 SFDVKD. The CDR3 extends over 14 amino acids. V lost 3 bases and J lost 0, with 7 bases in between. TCRdb keeps only in-frame clones here, not all; method: immunoSEQ multiplex PCR. The sample holds 130,000 to 150,000 clones, roughly 87% seen once. This receptor was taken from an adult who received the AZD1222 COVID-19 vaccine. This material consisted of peripheral blood, taken 28 days after the second AZD1222 dose. V is TRBV24-1 and J is TRBJ1-2; a possible D gene is TRBD1 (5 bases). The CDR3 DNA sequence: TGTGCCACCAGTGATGAGGGGTCTAACTATGGCTACACCTTC. As protein: CATSDEGSNYGYTF.